A single sample gave rise to the 9 T cell receptor beta chains below, sequenced in a study of cytomegalovirus exposure and HLA in healthy donors. Amplification used 60 Vbeta primers and 13 Jbeta primers. The data were produced by immunoSEQ multiplex PCR, yet TCRdb's version contains in-frame clones alone and is incomplete. Of about 130,000 clones listed, 76% are singletons. The sample was PBMCs. Receptors originate from a man aged 45-65 years in good health and CMV-seronegative.

This clone was seen more than once but under ten times. The chain links TRBV7-9 to TRBJ2-3, with D tentatively TRBD2 (6 bases). Deletions cut 5 bases from V and 2 bases from J, with 17 bases between. Germline V CDR1 and CDR2: SEHNR, FQNEAQ (reference sequence). The CDR3 has 16 amino acids. The CDR3 bases are TGTGCCAGCAGCCCCCTTCTAACGGGGGACACAGATACGCAGTATTTT. Encoded protein: CASSPLLTGDTDTQYF.

CDR3 region: CASSLGGSSGANVLTF. In DNA form, the CDR3 reads TGCGCCAGCAGCTTGGGCGGTTCCTCTGGGGCCAACGTCCTGACTTTC. V gene TRBV5-1 combines with J gene TRBJ2-6; D gene unclear. This CDR3 is built from 16 residues. The germline V gene has CDR1 SGHRS and CDR2 YFSETQ. V gave up 0 bases and J gave up 0 bases, with 7 bases separating them.

This clone was detected once. This chain connects TRBV15 to TRBJ2-5; TRBD2 matches at 14 bases. The germline gives CDR1 LNHNV, CDR2 YYDKDF (reference sequence). This CDR3 spans 18 amino acids. Trimming removed 0 bases from V and 7 bases from J; junction bases left unmatched: 10. The CDR3 bases are TGTGCCACCAGCAGAGATGGGACTAGCGGGGGCCGCGAGGGGACCCAGTACTTC. This codes for CATSRDGTSGGREGTQYF.

In DNA, the CDR3 is TGTGCCAGTAGGGACAGGTCCGAAAAACTGTTTTTT. This codes for CASRDRSEKLFF. This chain connects TRBV19 to TRBJ1-4; 7 positions agree with TRBD1. The germline V gene has CDR1 LNHDA and CDR2 SQIVND (reference sequence). The CDR3 has 12 amino acids. Trimming cost V 6 bases and J 8 bases; bases outside gene matches: 3.

Only a few counts were recorded for this clone. J is TRBJ1-2 and V is TRBV19; D is ambiguous. The CDR3 spans 14 residues. Germline V lookup: CDR1 LNHDA, CDR2 SQIVND (reference sequence). V was pared by 3 bases and J by 0 bases, with 8 bases between. The CDR3: CASSIVGANYGYTF. The CDR3 bases are TGTGCCAGTAGTATCGTGGGAGCTAACTATGGCTACACCTTC. The full variable domain, completed using reference TRBV19 and TRBJ1-2, is DGGITQSPKYLFRKEGQNVTLSCEQNLNHDAMYWYRQDPGQGLRLIYYSQIVNDFQKGDIAEGYSVSREKKESFPLTVTSAQKNPTAFYLCASSIVGANYGYTFGSGTRLTVV.

The chain combines TRBV19 with TRBJ2-5; D possibly corresponds to TRBD2 (6 bases). Trimming took off 3 bases at V and 3 bases at J, with 11 bases between the two ends. Germline CDR1 LNHDA, CDR2 SQIVND (reference sequence). CDR3 length equals 14 residues. The CDR3 here is CASSIARGKETQYF. The CDR3 nucleotides are TGTGCCAGTAGTATCGCTCGGGGGAAAGAGACCCAGTACTTC.

The CDR3 DNA reads as TGTGCCAGCAGCTTAGACGGGGGACCCCTGCTGGAGACCCAGTACTTC. It yields the protein CASSLDGGPLLETQYF. The chain couples TRBV7-2 to TRBJ2-5, with D maybe TRBD2 (6 bases). CDR1 SGHTA and CDR2 FQGNSA come from the germline V gene. V lost 1 base and J 5 bases, leaving 17 bases between the germline ends. The CDR3 has 16 amino acids.

This clone came up a few times. The chain couples TRBV19 to TRBJ2-2; 9 bases fit TRBD1. Unmatched junction bases numbered 8, after V lost 5 bases and J lost 7 bases. The germline CDR1 and CDR2 sequences are LNHDA and SQIVND (reference sequence). The CDR3 consists of 15 residues. For the CDR3, the DNA is TGTGCCAGTAGTTTCCTGGGACAGGGTATCGGGGAGCTGTTTTTT. This encodes CASSFLGQGIGELFF.

This chain connects TRBV6-6 to TRBJ1-5; D unresolved. V was clipped by 0 bases and J by 2 bases, with 8 bases between them. The CDR3 is made up of 15 amino acids. Germline CDR1 reads MNHNY; CDR2 reads SVGAGI (reference sequence). CDR3 loop: CASSYSYMGNQPQHF. As DNA, the CDR3 is TGTGCCAGCAGTTACTCTTACATGGGCAATCAGCCCCAGCATTTT.